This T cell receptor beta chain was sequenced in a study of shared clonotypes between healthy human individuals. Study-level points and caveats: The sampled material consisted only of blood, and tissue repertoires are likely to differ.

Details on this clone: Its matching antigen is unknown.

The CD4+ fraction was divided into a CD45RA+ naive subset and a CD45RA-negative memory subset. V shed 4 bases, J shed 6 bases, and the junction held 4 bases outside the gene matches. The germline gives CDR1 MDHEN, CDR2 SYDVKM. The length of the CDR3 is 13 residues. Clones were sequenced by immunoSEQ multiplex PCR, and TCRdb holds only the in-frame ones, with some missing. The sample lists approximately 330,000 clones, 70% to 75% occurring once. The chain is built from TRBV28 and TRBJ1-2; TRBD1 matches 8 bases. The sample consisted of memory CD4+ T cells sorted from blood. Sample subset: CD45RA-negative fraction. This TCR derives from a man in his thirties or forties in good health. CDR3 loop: CASSSTGVDGYTF. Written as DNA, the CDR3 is TGTGCCAGCAGTTCGACAGGGGTAGATGGCTACACCTTC.